These 22 T cell receptor beta chains were sequenced from one sample in a study of response to subunit inactivated influenza vaccine. TCRdb passed the RT-PCR reads through MiXCR, listing each CDR3 protein once. The table has a few hundred thousand distinct CDR3 sequences, over 9% seen once. These data also formed part of another study, on T cells expressing NK-cell markers. This second report adds: 5'RACE template switching with UMIs generated TCR beta cDNA.

The source material was PBMCs from blood, sampled on the day of vaccination. The receptor source for this set is a man between 50 and 59 years old who received an inactivated influenza vaccine.

This clonotype was observed a handful of times. The chain employs TRBV9 and TRBJ2-1; 11 bases are a match to TRBD2. The V segment lost 2 bases and the J segment 6 bases; nucleotides outside the gene matches: 4. This CDR3 is built from 15 residues. The germline V gene has CDR1 SGDLS and CDR2 YYNGEE. The CDR3 bases are TGTGCCAGCAGCGTTAGCGGGAGGGCCGTCAATGAGCAGTTCTTC. Translation: CASSVSGRAVNEQFF.

This clonotype appeared a few times. This chain links TRBV5-1 with TRBJ1-2; D is possibly TRBD1 (6 bases). This CDR3 region has 16 residues. Between the trimmed V and J ends, which lost 0 bases and 1 base, there was a span of 13 bases. Germline loops: CDR1 SGHRS, CDR2 YFSETQ. The CDR3 coding sequence is TGCGCCAGCAGCTTGGCCGGTCCAGGGGATAACTATGGCTACACCTTC. Translated: CASSLAGPGDNYGYTF.

This clonotype was counted many times. The chain recombines TRBV29-1 with TRBJ1-1; 8 bases fit TRBD1. V was clipped by 4 bases and J by 4 bases; unmatched bases: 5. Germline V gene lookup returns CDR1 SQVTM and CDR2 ANQGSEA. CDR3 length: 13 residues. The CDR3 spells CSVGPGGVTEAFF. CDR3 sequence (DNA): TGCAGCGTTGGGCCAGGGGGCGTCACTGAAGCTTTCTTT.

There are a few counts of this clonotype. J is TRBJ2-1 and V is TRBV7-8; 9 bases align to TRBD2. V dropped 3 bases and J dropped 1; count of bases not matched to a gene: 13. The germline gives CDR1 SGHVS, CDR2 FQNEAQ. The CDR3 has 19 residues. The CDR3 reads CASSLRFAGGATSYNEQFF. CDR3 in DNA: TGTGCCAGCAGCTTGCGGTTCGCGGGGGGGGCCACGTCCTACAATGAGCAGTTCTTC.

This clonotype was found a few times. The chain links TRBV20-1 to TRBJ2-3; D gene ambiguous. Germline CDR1 reads DFQATT; CDR2 reads SNEGSKA (reference sequence). V was clipped by 0 bases and J by 6 bases, with 13 bases between them. This CDR3 is 14 amino acids long. The CDR3 nucleotides read TGCAGTGCTAGAGATGTTGGGTTGGGTGATACGCAGTATTTT. Protein: CSARDVGLGDTQYF.

In this sample, this clonotype turned up a few times. This chain joins TRBV4-3 and TRBJ2-1; D is ambiguous. V was clipped by 0 bases and J by 8 bases, with 17 bases between them. The CDR3 runs 16 residues. CDR1 LGHNA and CDR2 YSLEER come from the germline V gene. CDR3 in amino acids: CASSQEYLTRKYEQFF. The CDR3 nucleotides read TGCGCCAGCAGCCAAGAGTATCTGACGAGGAAGTATGAGCAGTTCTTC.

This clonotype was counted a few times. The chain combines TRBV19 with TRBJ2-2; D possibly matches TRBD1 or TRBD2 (6 bases each). The CDR3 runs to 17 residues. Trimming took 6 bases from V and 0 from J, leaving 17 bases between them. Germline V gives CDR1 LNHDA, CDR2 SQIVND (reference sequence). This CDR3 is CASRTGDIPSNTGELFF. CDR3 DNA: TGTGCCAGTAGAACGGGGGACATCCCGTCGAACACCGGGGAGCTGTTTTTT. Full variable domain (rest looked up from reference TRBV19 and TRBJ2-2): DGGITQSPKYLFRKEGQNVTLSCEQNLNHDAMYWYRQDPGQGLRLIYYSQIVNDFQKGDIAEGYSVSREKKESFPLTVTSAQKNPTAFYLCASRTGDIPSNTGELFFGEGSRLTVL.

The sample holds a few counts of this clonotype. The genes are TRBV30 and TRBJ1-2; D call uncertain. This CDR3 is 12 amino acids long. V was cut by 6 bases and J by 4 bases, with 12 bases left in between. Germline CDR1 is GTSNPN and CDR2 is SVGIG (reference sequence). The CDR3 loop is CACPARSYGYTF. The CDR3 region has the DNA TGTGCCTGTCCTGCTCGGAGCTATGGCTACACCTTC.

This clonotype occurred a few times. The rearrangement links TRBV7-9 to TRBJ2-7; perhaps TRBD2 as D (7 bases). This CDR3 has 17 residues. The ends were cut back, 3 bases at V and 3 bases at J, with 21 bases in the middle. The germline V gene encodes CDR1 SEHNR and CDR2 FQNEAQ (reference sequence). The CDR3 loop reads CASSFPPTGGSFYEQYF. CDR3 in DNA: TGTGCCAGCAGCTTCCCCCCCACGGGGGGCTCCTTCTACGAGCAGTACTTC.

There are a few counts of this clonotype. The chain has TRBV6-2 or TRBV6-3 and TRBJ2-7, with D maybe TRBD1 (6 bases). This CDR3 is 15 amino acids long. The V gene's germline CDR1 is MNHEY and CDR2 SVGEGT. The V and J ends lost 0 bases and 6 bases respectively, with 15 bases between them. CDR3 amino acids: CASSYSIHRESEQYF. Here the CDR3 DNA reads TGTGCCAGCAGTTACTCGATCCACAGGGAGAGCGAGCAGTACTTC.

This clonotype was seen more than once but under ten times. V and J are TRBV10-3 and TRBJ2-7; D is perhaps TRBD1 (6 bases). Germline V gene data show CDR1 as ENHRY and CDR2 as SYGVKD. This CDR3 contains 14 residues. V was trimmed by 6 bases and J by 0 bases, leaving 12 bases between them. CDR3 protein: CAIRDRESSYEQYF. CDR3 nucleotide sequence: TGTGCCATCAGGGACAGAGAAAGCTCCTACGAGCAGTACTTC.

This chain connects TRBV3-1 to TRBJ2-3, with 7 positions matching TRBD2. This CDR3 region has 17 residues. From germline, CDR1 is LGHDT and CDR2 YNNKEL (reference sequence). Germline trimming cut 1 base from V and 2 bases from J; bases unmatched to any gene: 9. The chain's CDR3 is CASSQVAGEGNTDTQYF. The CDR3 DNA sequence: TGTGCCAGCAGCCAAGTCGCGGGAGAGGGGAACACAGATACGCAGTATTTT.

This clonotype was seen ten or more times. The chain combines TRBV5-1 with TRBJ1-4, with no clear D. Per germline, CDR1 SGHRS and CDR2 YFSETQ. Trimming cost V 0 bases and J 4 bases, with 7 bases left between them. There are 14 residues in the CDR3. For the CDR3, the DNA is TGCGCCAGCAGCTTGGGGCGGATTAATGAAAAACTGTTTTTT. Its protein is CASSLGRINEKLFF.

This clonotype was picked up many times. CDR3: CASGKLGTYGYTF. CDR3 DNA: TGTGCCAGCGGAAAGTTGGGAACCTATGGCTACACCTTC. The chain carries TRBV6-1 and TRBJ1-2; D call uncertain. CDR3 length: 13 amino acids. Germline CDR1 and CDR2: MNHNS and SASEGT. Deletions cut 8 bases from V and 4 bases from J, with 14 bases between.

This clonotype was counted between two and nine times. This rearrangement joins TRBV11-2 to TRBJ1-1; no clear D. V was cut by 2 bases and J by 9 bases, with 7 bases left in between. In germline, CDR1 is SGHAT, CDR2 FQNNGV. This CDR3 has 11 residues. CDR3 sequence: CASSLHNQAFF. The CDR3 DNA sequence: TGTGCCAGCAGCTTACATAATCAAGCTTTCTTT.

The chain joins TRBV12-3 or TRBV12-4 to TRBJ1-5, with 7 bases aligning to TRBD1. This CDR3 is 13 amino acids long. V gave up 6 bases and J gave up 10 bases; unmatched junction bases: 9. CDR3 bases: TGTGCCAGCAGCAACAGGGGTCGGGATCCCCAGCATTTT. Its protein is CASSNRGRDPQHF.

V and J are TRBV4-3 and TRBJ2-1, with TRBD1 as a possible D gene (6 bases). The CDR3 is made up of 16 amino acids. Germline assignment: CDR1 LGHNA and CDR2 YSLEER. The V gene lost 0 bases and the J gene lost 2 bases, with 11 bases spanning the gap. The CDR3 sequence: CASSQETGATYNEQFF. DNA of the CDR3: TGCGCCAGCAGCCAAGAGACAGGAGCTACCTACAATGAGCAGTTCTTC.

J is TRBJ2-5 and V is TRBV5-1, with a weak D call TRBD1 (5 bases). CDR1 is SGHRS and CDR2 is YFSETQ in the germline V gene. V lost 0 bases to trimming and J lost 4 bases, with 13 bases between them. The CDR3 is 15 residues long. DNA for the CDR3: TGCGCCAGCAGCTTGGTGGGGCAGCTTGGAGAGACCCAGTACTTC. As protein: CASSLVGQLGETQYF.

There are a few counts of this clonotype. V usage is TRBV6-1 and J usage is TRBJ1-4; D perhaps matches TRBD1 (5 bases). The CDR3 sequence is 15 residues long. Per the germline V gene, CDR1 is MNHNS and CDR2 is SASEGT. V lost 2 bases to trimming and J lost 6 bases, with 13 bases between them. The CDR3 region is CASSEIGRVDEKLFF. The CDR3 DNA reads TGTGCCAGCAGTGAAATCGGCAGGGTAGATGAAAAACTGTTTTTT.

This clonotype was found many times. This sequence joins TRBV7-9 and TRBJ1-1; no reliable D call. V gave up 5 bases and J gave up 0 bases, with 4 bases separating them. The CDR3 runs 12 residues. From germline, CDR1 is SEHNR and CDR2 FQNEAQ (reference sequence). The CDR3 sequence: CASSTMNTEAFF. In nucleotides, the CDR3 is TGTGCCAGCAGCACCATGAACACTGAAGCTTTCTTT.

This clonotype was found many times. This chain joins TRBV5-5 and TRBJ2-1; 12 bases align to TRBD2. This CDR3 spans 17 amino acids. Germline V CDR1 and CDR2: SGHKS, YYEKEE (reference sequence). J was trimmed by 6 bases and V by 4 bases; bases with no gene match: 11. Here the CDR3 reads CASSPRLAGEPFNEQFF. The CDR3 DNA follows: TGTGCCAGCAGCCCTCGACTAGCGGGAGAGCCCTTCAATGAGCAGTTCTTC.

This clonotype was recorded a few times. The chain uses TRBV6-2 or TRBV6-3 and TRBJ2-2, with D tentatively TRBD1 (6 bases). From germline, CDR1 is MNHEY and CDR2 SVGEGT. Trimming removed 5 bases at V and 5 bases at J, with 15 bases between. The CDR3 is made up of 15 amino acids. CDR3 protein: CASSVLGARTGELFF. CDR3 DNA: TGTGCCAGCAGTGTACTGGGGGCGAGGACCGGGGAGCTGTTTTTT.